These 2 T cell receptor beta chains were all obtained from the same sample, sequenced in a study of CD8 T cells in Susac syndrome (dated by TCRdb to between 2018 and 2020). Library preparation was by the immunoSEQ multiplex PCR assay. RNA was extracted using the RNeasy kit, and roughly 0.5 to 1 microgram was reverse transcribed with random hexamers. TCRdb ran its own pipeline on the public reads, namely fastp trimming at Q25 and MiXCR clone calling, and kept in-frame beta chains. Rows merge per CDR3 protein into single entries with the most common DNA and genes. The sample table records approximately 70,000 distinct CDR3 sequences; roughly 94% of these occur just once. The top ten clones comprise roughly 0.25% of the sample. The sample taken for sequencing was CD8+ T cells from PBMCs. These receptors were obtained from a human donor in good health.

The V gene is TRBV12-3 or TRBV12-4, the J gene TRBJ2-5; D is possibly TRBD1 or TRBD2 (5 bases each). The CDR3 spans 14 residues. Trimming removed 6 bases at V and 2 bases at J, with 13 bases between. The CDR3 here is CASSPGTVQETQYF. DNA for the CDR3: TGTGCCAGCAGCCCCGGGACCGTACAAGAGACCCAGTACTTC.

The rearrangement uses TRBV7-9 and TRBJ1-1; 8 bases match TRBD1. Germline trimming cut 0 bases from V and 5 bases from J; bases unmatched to any gene: 8. This CDR3 has 16 amino acids. CDR1 SEHNR and CDR2 FQNEAQ come from the germline V gene (reference sequence). The CDR3 DNA follows: TGTGCCAGCAGCTTAGCGGGACAGGATCCTGGGACTGAAGCTTTCTTT. Protein sequence: CASSLAGQDPGTEAFF.